A selection of T cell receptor beta chains follows, all from one sample in a study of CD8+ T cells in alopecia areata. Repertoires were generated with immunoSEQ multiplex PCR, while TCRdb's copy carries only in-frame clones and drops some. The data hold more than 200,000 clones, with 43% observed a single time. The material sequenced was CD4+ T cells sorted from blood, taken at approximately week 37, from a patient treated with tofacitinib. The receptors here all came from a human donor with alopecia areata. The CDR3 runs from the conserved cysteine through the conserved F or W. Each record gives: J gene, CDR3 length, D gene, V gene, clone size, CDR3 protein, CDR3 DNA. D genes are given only for firm matches. Not all rows give a size; the values are once, few, many and, for expanded clones, a class.

TRBJ2-7 | 13 | TRBD1 | TRBV2 | . | CASRQTGSYEQYF | TGTGCCAGCAGACAGACAGGGTCCTACGAGCAGTACTTC
TRBJ2-3 | 15 | TRBD2 | TRBV5-1 | . | CASSLTGGTVDTQYF | TGCGCCAGCAGCTTAACGGGAGGGACCGTAGATACGCAGTATTTT
TRBJ1-1 | 13 | TRBD1 | TRBV5-1 | . | CASSPRQGTEAFF | TGCGCCAGCAGCCCCCGACAGGGGACTGAAGCTTTCTTT
TRBJ2-3 | 14 | TRBD1 | TRBV13 | . | CASRLRRRGPTQYF | TGTGCCAGCAGGCTTCGACGCAGGGGGCCCACGCAGTATTTT
TRBJ2-5 | 16 | . | TRBV27 | few | CARSPWEWGAEETQYF | TGTGCCAGGTCTCCCTGGGAGTGGGGGGCAGAAGAGACCCAGTACTTC
TRBJ2-1 | 14 | . | TRBV11-2 | . | CASSLGTSYNEQFF | TGTGCCAGCAGCCTCGGGACTTCTTACAATGAGCAGTTCTTC
TRBJ2-4 | 13 | TRBD1 | TRBV25-1 | few | CASSRGQWDIQYF | TGTGCCAGCAGCCGGGGACAGTGGGACATTCAGTACTTC
TRBJ2-6 | 17 | TRBD1 | TRBV19 | . | CASSYRTGGSGANVLTF | TGTGCCAGTAGTTATCGGACAGGGGGGTCTGGGGCCAACGTCCTGACTTTC
TRBJ2-3 | 15 | TRBD2 | TRBV6-1 | few | CASIKGGGSLDTQYF | TGTGCCAGCATCAAAGGCGGCGGGAGCCTAGATACGCAGTATTTT
TRBJ2-2 | 17 | TRBD2 | TRBV7-2 | . | CASSPLAGGPRTGELFF | TGTGCCAGCAGCCCGTTGGCGGGAGGGCCACGTACCGGGGAGCTGTTTTTT
TRBJ1-2 | 16 | TRBD1 | TRBV2 | . | CASSPFPAGTGFGYTF | TGTGCCAGCAGCCCTTTCCCCGCCGGGACAGGGTTTGGCTACACCTTC
TRBJ2-7 | 15 | TRBD2 | TRBV30 | few | CAWTLRLAGGSEQYF | TGTGCCTGGACCCTAAGACTAGCGGGAGGGTCCGAGCAGTACTTC
TRBJ2-1 | 15 | . | TRBV7-3 | many | CASSLMAKSYNEQFF | TGTGCCAGCAGCTTAATGGCAAAATCCTACAATGAGCAGTTCTTC
TRBJ1-2 | 15 | TRBD1 | TRBV28 | . | CASSLPRQGGYGYTF | TGTGCCAGCAGTTTACCCCGACAGGGAGGCTATGGCTACACCTTC
TRBJ1-1 | 14 | . | TRBV25-1 | . | CASQDYREHTEAFF | TGTGCCAGTCAGGACTACAGGGAGCACACTGAAGCTTTCTTT
TRBJ2-7 | 11 | . | TRBV6-1 | . | CASSPRAEQYF | TGTGCCAGCAGTCCGCGCGCCGAGCAGTACTTC
TRBJ1-2 | 13 | . | TRBV29-1 | . | CSVDSWEQGGYTF | TGCAGCGTTGATTCCTGGGAACAGGGTGGCTACACCTTC
TRBJ1-5 | 14 | TRBD1 | TRBV30 | . | CAWDDRDRDQPQHF | TGTGCCTGGGATGACCGGGACAGGGATCAGCCCCAGCATTTT
TRBJ2-7 | 15 | TRBD1 | TRBV6-6 | many | CASSSGQGASYEQYF | TGTGCCAGCAGTTCCGGACAGGGGGCGAGTTACGAGCAGTACTTC
TRBJ2-1 | 12 | . | TRBV15 | . | CATSGRNNEQFF | TGTGCCACCAGTGGCAGGAACAATGAGCAGTTCTTC
TRBJ2-5 | 11 | . | TRBV29-1 | . | CSREYQETQYF | TGCAGCAGGGAGTACCAAGAGACCCAGTACTTC
TRBJ2-5 | 17 | TRBD1 | TRBV7-9 | many | CASSHDRGRGIQETQYF | TGTGCCAGCAGCCACGACAGGGGCAGAGGGATCCAAGAGACCCAGTACTTC